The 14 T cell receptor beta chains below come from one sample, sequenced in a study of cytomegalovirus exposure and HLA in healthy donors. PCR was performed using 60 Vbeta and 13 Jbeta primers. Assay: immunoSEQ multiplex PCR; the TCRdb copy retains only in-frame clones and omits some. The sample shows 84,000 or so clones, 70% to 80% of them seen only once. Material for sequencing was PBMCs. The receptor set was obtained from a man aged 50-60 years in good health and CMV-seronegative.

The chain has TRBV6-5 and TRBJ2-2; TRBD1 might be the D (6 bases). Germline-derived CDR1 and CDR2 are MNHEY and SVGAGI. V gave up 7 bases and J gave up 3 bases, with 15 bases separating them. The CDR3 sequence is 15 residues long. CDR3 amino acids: CASIRSGAHTGELFF. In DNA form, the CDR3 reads TGTGCCAGCATAAGGTCAGGGGCGCACACCGGGGAGCTGTTTTTT.

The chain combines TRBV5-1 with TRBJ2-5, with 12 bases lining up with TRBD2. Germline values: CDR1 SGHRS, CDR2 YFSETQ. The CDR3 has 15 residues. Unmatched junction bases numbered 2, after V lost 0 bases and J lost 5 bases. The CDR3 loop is CASSLALAGGETQYF. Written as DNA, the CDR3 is TGCGCCAGCAGCTTGGCGCTAGCGGGGGGGGAGACCCAGTACTTC.

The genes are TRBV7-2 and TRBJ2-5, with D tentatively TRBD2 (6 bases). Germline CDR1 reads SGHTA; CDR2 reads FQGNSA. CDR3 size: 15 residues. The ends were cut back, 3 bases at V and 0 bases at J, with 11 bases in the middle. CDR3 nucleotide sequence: TGTGCCAGCAGCTTCTTGGGGGGTAACCAAGAGACCCAGTACTTC. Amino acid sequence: CASSFLGGNQETQYF.

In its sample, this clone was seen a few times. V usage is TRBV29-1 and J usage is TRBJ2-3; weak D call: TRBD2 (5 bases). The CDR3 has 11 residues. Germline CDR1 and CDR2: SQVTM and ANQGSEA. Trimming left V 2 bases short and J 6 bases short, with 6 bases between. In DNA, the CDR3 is TGCAGCGTTGAATCGGGGGATACGCAGTATTTT. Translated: CSVESGDTQYF.

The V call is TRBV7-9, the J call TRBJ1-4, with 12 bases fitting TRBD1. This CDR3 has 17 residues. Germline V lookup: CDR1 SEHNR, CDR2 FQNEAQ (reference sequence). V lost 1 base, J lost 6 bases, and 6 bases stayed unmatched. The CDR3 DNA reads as TGTGCCAGCAGCTTAGATGGGACAGGGGGCAGATATGAAAAACTGTTTTTT. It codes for CASSLDGTGGRYEKLFF.

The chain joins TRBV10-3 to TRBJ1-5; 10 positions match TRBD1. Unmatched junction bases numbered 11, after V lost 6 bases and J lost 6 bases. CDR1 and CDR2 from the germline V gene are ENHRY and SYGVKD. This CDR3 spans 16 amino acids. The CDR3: CAIRGGPGQGTQPQHF. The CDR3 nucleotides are TGTGCCATCAGAGGGGGCCCGGGACAGGGGACTCAGCCCCAGCATTTT.

DNA for the CDR3: TGTGCCAGCAGCCAATTTGGCCGCTGGAGCACTGAAGCTTTCTTT. Its translation: CASSQFGRWSTEAFF. V gene TRBV16 combines with J gene TRBJ1-1; D remains unclear. The V end was cut by 1 base, the J end by 4 bases, with 13 bases between. The CDR3 is 15 residues long. From germline, CDR1 is KGHSY and CDR2 FQNENV.

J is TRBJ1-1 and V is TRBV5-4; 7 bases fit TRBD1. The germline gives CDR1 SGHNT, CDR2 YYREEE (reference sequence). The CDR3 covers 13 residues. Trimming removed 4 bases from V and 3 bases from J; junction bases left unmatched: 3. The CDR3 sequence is CASSKDRDTEAFF. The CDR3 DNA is TGTGCCAGCAGCAAAGACAGGGACACTGAAGCTTTCTTT.

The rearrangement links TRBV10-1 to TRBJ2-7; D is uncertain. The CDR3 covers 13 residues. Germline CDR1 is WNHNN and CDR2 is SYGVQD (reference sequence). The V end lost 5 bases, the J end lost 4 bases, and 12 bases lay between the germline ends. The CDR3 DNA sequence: TGCGCCAGCAGTATACGGGTAGAATACGAGCAGTACTTC. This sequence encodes CASSIRVEYEQYF.

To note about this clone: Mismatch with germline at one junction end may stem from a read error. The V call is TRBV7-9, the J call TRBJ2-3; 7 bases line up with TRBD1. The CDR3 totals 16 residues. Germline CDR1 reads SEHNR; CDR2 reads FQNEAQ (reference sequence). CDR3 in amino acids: CSSSLGDRVVTDTQYF. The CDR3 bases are TGTTCCAGCAGCTTAGGAGACAGGGTTGTGACAGATACGCAGTATTTT.

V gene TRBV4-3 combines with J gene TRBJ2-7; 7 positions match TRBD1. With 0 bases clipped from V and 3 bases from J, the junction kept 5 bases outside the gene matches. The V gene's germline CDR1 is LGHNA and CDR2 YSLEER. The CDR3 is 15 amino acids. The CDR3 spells CASSQDMNRGYEQYF. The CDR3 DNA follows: TGCGCCAGCAGCCAAGATATGAACAGGGGCTACGAGCAGTACTTC.

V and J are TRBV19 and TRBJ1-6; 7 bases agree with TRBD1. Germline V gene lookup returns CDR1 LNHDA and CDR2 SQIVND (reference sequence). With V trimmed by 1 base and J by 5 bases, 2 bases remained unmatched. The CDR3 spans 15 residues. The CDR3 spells CASSIGDRDNSPLHF. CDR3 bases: TGTGCCAGTAGTATAGGGGACAGAGATAATTCACCCCTCCACTTT.

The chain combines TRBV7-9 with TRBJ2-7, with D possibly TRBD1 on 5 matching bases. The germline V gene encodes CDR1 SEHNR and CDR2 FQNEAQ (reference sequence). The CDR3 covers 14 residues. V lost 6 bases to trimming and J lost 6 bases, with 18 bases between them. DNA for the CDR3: TGTGCCAGCAGGCACTCCAGGGTGGGGCGCGAGCAGTACTTC. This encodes CASRHSRVGREQYF.

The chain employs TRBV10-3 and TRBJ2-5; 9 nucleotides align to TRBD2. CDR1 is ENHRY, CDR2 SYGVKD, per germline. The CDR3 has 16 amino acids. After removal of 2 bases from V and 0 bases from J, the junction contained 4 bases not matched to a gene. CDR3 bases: TGTGCCATCAGTGAGCCGCTAGCGGGGTACCAAGAGACCCAGTACTTC. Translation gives CAISEPLAGYQETQYF.